Listed below are T cell receptor beta chains from one sample, sequenced in a study of T-cell memory formation after mild COVID-19. Each CDR3 protein gets one entry after TCRdb re-called the 5' RACE reads with MiXCR. Found here are 450,000 or so distinct CDR3 sequences, around a quarter of them singletons; the top ten hold roughly an eighth. Sequencing was performed on PBMCs or a T cell subset sorted from them (not recorded which). These receptors originate from an adult woman who had mild COVID-19 (a few samples of this study predate the infection). Cell type and time point are not known. The CDR3 runs from the conserved cysteine through the conserved F or W. The D gene is left open where the match is weak. Some rows have no size entry. The others give once, few or many, or a class for an expanded clone.

size: -
D: TRBD2
J: TRBJ2-2
V: TRBV5-1
DNA: TGCGCCAGCAGCTTGAATAGCGGGGTGCTGAACACCGGGGAGCTGTTTTTT
CDR3: CASSLNSGVLNTGELFF

size: few
D: -
J: TRBJ1-2
V: TRBV4-1
DNA: TGCGCCAGCAGCCTCATCAGTGGGTATGGCTACACCTTC
CDR3: CASSLISGYGYTF

size: -
D: -
J: TRBJ1-6
V: TRBV12-3/TRBV12-4
DNA: TGTGCCAGCAGCTCGAATGGGGCCCTCCACTTT
CDR3: CASSSNGALHF

size: few
D: -
J: TRBJ2-4
V: TRBV20-1
DNA: TGCAGTGCGGACGCCAGGGCGGGGAGCTGGTCGGCCAAAAACATTCAGTACTTC
CDR3: CSADARAGSWSAKNIQYF

size: few
D: -
J: TRBJ2-1
V: TRBV6-5
DNA: TGTGCCAGCAGACCCATAATTCGGGGCTCAGGGGATGAGCAGTTCTTC
CDR3: CASRPIIRGSGDEQFF

size: -
D: -
J: TRBJ2-3
V: TRBV4-1
DNA: TGCGCCAGCAGCCAAGATAGGGCCCACACAGATACGCAGTATTTT
CDR3: CASSQDRAHTDTQYF

size: few
D: TRBD1
J: TRBJ1-6
V: TRBV6-5
DNA: TGTGCCAGCAGTTACTTCCAGGGGGATTCACCCCTCCACTTT
CDR3: CASSYFQGDSPLHF

size: -
D: -
J: TRBJ1-5
V: TRBV7-2
DNA: TGTGCCAGCAGCTTAGGGGTACAGACCAATCAGCCCCAGCATTTT
CDR3: CASSLGVQTNQPQHF

size: -
D: TRBD2
J: TRBJ2-1
V: TRBV20-1
DNA: TGCAGTGCTACAGGGACTAGCGGGAGGAATGAGCAGTTCTTC
CDR3: CSATGTSGRNEQFF

size: -
D: -
J: TRBJ1-5
V: TRBV6-1
DNA: TGTGCCGGCTGCCCGGACGGAGCTCAGCCCCAGCATTTT
CDR3: CAGCPDGAQPQHF

size: few
D: -
J: TRBJ2-1
V: TRBV7-9
DNA: TGTGCCAGCAGCTCGGACGGCTTCCCTTTTAGTGAGCAGTTCTTC
CDR3: CASSSDGFPFSEQFF

size: many
D: -
J: TRBJ2-5
V: TRBV6-1
DNA: TGTGCCAGCAGTTCAAGACAGACGCGGAATCGAGAGACCCAGTACTTC
CDR3: CASSSRQTRNRETQYF

size: -
D: TRBD2
J: TRBJ2-1
V: TRBV9
DNA: TGTGCCAGCAGCGTGAATAGCGGGACCTACAATGAGCAGTTCTTC
CDR3: CASSVNSGTYNEQFF

size: -
D: TRBD1
J: TRBJ2-3
V: TRBV24-1
DNA: TGTGCCACCAAGAAGGGACAGGGTCGTCCAGATACGCAGTATTTT
CDR3: CATKKGQGRPDTQYF

size: many
D: -
J: TRBJ1-1
V: TRBV7-8
DNA: TGTGCCAGCAGTCTTGGAATGAACACTGAAGCTTTCTTT
CDR3: CASSLGMNTEAFF

size: -
D: -
J: TRBJ1-4
V: TRBV3-1
DNA: TGTGCCAGCAGCCAAGAGAAATGGCAGAGAAATGGACTGGCTTACGAAAAACTGTTTTTT
CDR3: CASSQEKWQRNGLAYEKLFF

size: few
D: -
J: TRBJ2-6
V: TRBV5-1
DNA: TGCGCCTCCGACCCAGGAGGAGAGACTGGGGCCAACGTCCTGACTTTC
CDR3: CASDPGGETGANVLTF

size: -
D: -
J: TRBJ2-7
V: TRBV18
DNA: TGTGCCAGCTCCTCACTAGACAGCCGGGAGCAGTACTTC
CDR3: CASSSLDSREQYF

size: few
D: TRBD2
J: TRBJ2-7
V: TRBV5-6
DNA: TGTGCCAGCAGCTTGGGGGGACTAGCGCGTTCCTACGAGCAGTACTTC
CDR3: CASSLGGLARSYEQYF

size: few
D: -
J: TRBJ2-7
V: TRBV11-2
DNA: TGTGCCAGCAGCGGCTCTGGGTCTTTCTCCTACGAGCAGTACTTC
CDR3: CASSGSGSFSYEQYF

size: once
D: TRBD2
J: TRBJ2-1
V: TRBV7-3
DNA: TGTGCCAGCAGCTCCAGACTAGCGGGGGGTCGTTCGGGTAATGAGCAGTTCTTC
CDR3: CASSSRLAGGRSGNEQFF

size: few
D: -
J: TRBJ2-2
V: TRBV29-1
DNA: TGCAGCGTGGATGACTCCGGGGAGCTGTTTTTT
CDR3: CSVDDSGELFF

size: -
D: -
J: TRBJ2-1
V: TRBV2
DNA: TGTGCCAGCTGCCGACTAGTCGGCTCCTACAATGAGCAGTTCTTC
CDR3: CASCRLVGSYNEQFF

size: few
D: -
J: TRBJ1-5
V: TRBV7-2
DNA: TGTGCCAGCAGCTATTTCAGCGATCAGCCCCAGCATTTT
CDR3: CASSYFSDQPQHF

size: -
D: TRBD1
J: TRBJ1-2
V: TRBV7-3
DNA: TGTGCCAGCAGCTTAACTGGGACAGGCGGGAGCGGCTACACCTTC
CDR3: CASSLTGTGGSGYTF

size: -
D: TRBD2
J: TRBJ2-3
V: TRBV25-1
DNA: TGTGCCAGCAGTGTGGCTCCTAGCGGGGGTAGAGATACGCAGTATTTT
CDR3: CASSVAPSGGRDTQYF

size: -
D: -
J: TRBJ1-2
V: TRBV5-1
DNA: TGCGCCAGCAGCATAGGACCGGACAGAGAATATGGCTACACCTTC
CDR3: CASSIGPDREYGYTF

size: -
D: -
J: TRBJ2-3
V: TRBV5-1
DNA: TGCGCCAGCAGCTTGGAGGGGGACTCCGTGGATACGCAGTATTTT
CDR3: CASSLEGDSVDTQYF

size: -
D: TRBD1
J: TRBJ2-3
V: TRBV5-1
DNA: TGCGCCAGCAGCTCCGGACAGGCGTTGCGATCAAGCACAGATACGCAGTATTTT
CDR3: CASSSGQALRSSTDTQYF

size: -
D: -
J: TRBJ1-1
V: TRBV7-9
DNA: TGTGCCAGCAGCCCACGGACAGTTCGGGCTTTCTTT
CDR3: CASSPRTVRAFF

size: few
D: -
J: TRBJ2-1
V: TRBV7-9
DNA: TGTGCCAGCAGCTTAGGGGGCCTAGCCAGTGAGCAGTTCTTC
CDR3: CASSLGGLASEQFF

size: -
D: -
J: TRBJ2-2
V: TRBV6-2/TRBV6-3
DNA: TGTGCCAGCAGTTACGGACCTCAACAGGGTTCGGCCGGGGAGCTGTTTTTT
CDR3: CASSYGPQQGSAGELFF

size: few
D: TRBD2
J: TRBJ2-1
V: TRBV6-2/TRBV6-3
DNA: TGTGCCAGCAGTTACTCGAAAACGGCACTAGCGGAGGGCTACAATGAGCAGTTCTTC
CDR3: CASSYSKTALAEGYNEQFF

size: -
D: -
J: TRBJ1-5
V: TRBV20-1
DNA: TGCAGTGCAACCCCAGGGGCGGGAGGTCAGCCCCAGCATTTT
CDR3: CSATPGAGGQPQHF

size: -
D: TRBD1
J: TRBJ1-5
V: TRBV5-1
DNA: TGCGCCAGCAGCCCTGGGACAGTCCTCAATCAGCCCCAGCATTTT
CDR3: CASSPGTVLNQPQHF

size: -
D: -
J: TRBJ2-5
V: TRBV15
DNA: TGTGCCACCAGCAGAGATTATCGGGACTTGGAGACCCAGTACTTC
CDR3: CATSRDYRDLETQYF

size: few
D: -
J: TRBJ1-6
V: TRBV5-1
DNA: TGCGCCAGCAGCCAGGAGCCTAATTCACCCCTCCACTTT
CDR3: CASSQEPNSPLHF

size: many
D: -
J: TRBJ1-2
V: TRBV4-3
DNA: TGCGCCAGCAGCCCCGAGACTCGCCAGGGTGGTGGCTACACCTTC
CDR3: CASSPETRQGGGYTF

size: -
D: TRBD1
J: TRBJ2-7
V: TRBV7-3
DNA: TGTGCCAGCGGACCGACACCCGGGACAGGGGGCGAAGGTTCCGAGCAGTACTTC
CDR3: CASGPTPGTGGEGSEQYF

size: many
D: -
J: TRBJ2-7
V: TRBV6-6
DNA: TGTGCCAGCAGTGGGGGCGAGCAGTACTTC
CDR3: CASSGGEQYF

size: many
D: TRBD2
J: TRBJ2-3
V: TRBV5-1
DNA: TGCGCCAGCAGCACGGGGGGGCCACAAGATACGCAGTATTTT
CDR3: CASSTGGPQDTQYF

size: few
D: TRBD1
J: TRBJ2-1
V: TRBV5-1
DNA: TGCGCCAGCAGCTGGGGACAGCCCAACTCCTACAATGAGCAGTTCTTC
CDR3: CASSWGQPNSYNEQFF

size: -
D: TRBD2
J: TRBJ2-3
V: TRBV7-2
DNA: TGTGCCAGCAGCTTAGCGCTAGCGGGGGGTTATACGCAGTATTTT
CDR3: CASSLALAGGYTQYF

size: -
D: -
J: TRBJ2-2
V: TRBV20-1
DNA: TGCAGTGCTAGACCCCTCGTTGGGGTAAGCGGGGAGCTGTTTTTT
CDR3: CSARPLVGVSGELFF

size: -
D: TRBD2
J: TRBJ2-1
V: TRBV7-9
DNA: TGTGCCAGCAGCCGGGGTAGCGGGGAGCGGGATGAGCAGTTCTTC
CDR3: CASSRGSGERDEQFF